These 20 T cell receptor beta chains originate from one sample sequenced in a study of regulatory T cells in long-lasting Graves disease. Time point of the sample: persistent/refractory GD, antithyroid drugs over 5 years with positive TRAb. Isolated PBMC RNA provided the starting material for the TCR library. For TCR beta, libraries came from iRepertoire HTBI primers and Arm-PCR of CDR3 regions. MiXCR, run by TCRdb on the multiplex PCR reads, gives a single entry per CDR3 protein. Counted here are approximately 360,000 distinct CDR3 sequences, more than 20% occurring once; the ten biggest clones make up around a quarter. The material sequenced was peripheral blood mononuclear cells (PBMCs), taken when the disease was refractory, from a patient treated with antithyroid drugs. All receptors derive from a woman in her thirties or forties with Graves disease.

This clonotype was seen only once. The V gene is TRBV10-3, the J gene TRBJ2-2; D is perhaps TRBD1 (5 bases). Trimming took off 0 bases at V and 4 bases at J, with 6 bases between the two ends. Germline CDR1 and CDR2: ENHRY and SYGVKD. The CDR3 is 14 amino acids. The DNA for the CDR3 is TGTGCCATCAGTGAGTCGACAGCCACCGGGGAGCTGTTTTTT. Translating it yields CAISESTATGELFF.

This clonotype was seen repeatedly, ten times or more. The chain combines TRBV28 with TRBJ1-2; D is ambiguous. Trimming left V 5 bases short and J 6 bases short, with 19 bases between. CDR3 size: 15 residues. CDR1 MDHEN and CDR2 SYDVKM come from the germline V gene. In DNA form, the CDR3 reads TGTGCCAGCAGTCCCCCCGACTCCAGCCTGAATGGCTACACCTTC. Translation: CASSPPDSSLNGYTF.

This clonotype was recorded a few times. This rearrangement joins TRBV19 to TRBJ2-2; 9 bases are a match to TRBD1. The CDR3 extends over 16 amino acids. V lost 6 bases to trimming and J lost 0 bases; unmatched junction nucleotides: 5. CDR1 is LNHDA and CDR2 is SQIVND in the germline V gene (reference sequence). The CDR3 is CASRTGGGPNTGELFF. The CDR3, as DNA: TGTGCCAGTAGAACAGGGGGCGGCCCGAACACCGGGGAGCTGTTTTTT.

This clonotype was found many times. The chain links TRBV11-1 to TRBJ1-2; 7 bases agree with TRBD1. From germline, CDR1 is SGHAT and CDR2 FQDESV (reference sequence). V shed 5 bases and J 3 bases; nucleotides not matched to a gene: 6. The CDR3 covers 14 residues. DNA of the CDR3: TGTGCCAGCAGCCGACAGGGAGGTGACTATGGCTACACCTTC. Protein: CASSRQGGDYGYTF.

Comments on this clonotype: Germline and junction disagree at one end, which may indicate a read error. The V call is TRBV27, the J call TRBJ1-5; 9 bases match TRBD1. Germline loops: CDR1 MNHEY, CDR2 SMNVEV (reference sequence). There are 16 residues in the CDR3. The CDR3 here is CTSSLWGTGHNQPQHF. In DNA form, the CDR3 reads TGTACCAGCAGTTTATGGGGGACAGGGCACAATCAGCCCCAGCATTTT.

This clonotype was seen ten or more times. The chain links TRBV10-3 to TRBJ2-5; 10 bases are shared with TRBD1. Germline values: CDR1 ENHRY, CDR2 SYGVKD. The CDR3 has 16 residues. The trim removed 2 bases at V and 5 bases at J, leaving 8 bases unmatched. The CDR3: CAISEPGTGDLETQYF. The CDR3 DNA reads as TGTGCCATCAGTGAGCCCGGGACAGGGGATTTGGAGACCCAGTACTTC.

The CDR3 coding sequence is TGCGCCAGCAGTGAAAGGGGGCTTTTCTACGAGCAGTACTTC. It translates to CASSERGLFYEQYF. The rearrangement links TRBV10-2 to TRBJ2-7; 7 bases are shared with TRBD1. V shed 3 bases, J shed 3 bases, and the junction held 5 bases outside the gene matches. The CDR3 contains 14 residues. The germline V gene encodes CDR1 WSHSY and CDR2 SAAADI.

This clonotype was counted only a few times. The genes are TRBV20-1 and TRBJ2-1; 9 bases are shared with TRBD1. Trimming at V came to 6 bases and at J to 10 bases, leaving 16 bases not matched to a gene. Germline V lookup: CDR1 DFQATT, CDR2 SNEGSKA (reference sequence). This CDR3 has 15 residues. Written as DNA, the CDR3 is TGCAGTGCAGAATCCGGGACAGGGACGCTAGGGGAGCAGTTCTTC. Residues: CSAESGTGTLGEQFF.

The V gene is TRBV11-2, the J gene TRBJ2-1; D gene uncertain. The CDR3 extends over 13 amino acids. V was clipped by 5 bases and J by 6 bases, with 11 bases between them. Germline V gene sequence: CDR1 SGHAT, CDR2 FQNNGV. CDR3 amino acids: CASSLRTANEQFF. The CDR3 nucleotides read TGTGCCAGCAGCCTTAGAACTGCCAATGAGCAGTTCTTC.

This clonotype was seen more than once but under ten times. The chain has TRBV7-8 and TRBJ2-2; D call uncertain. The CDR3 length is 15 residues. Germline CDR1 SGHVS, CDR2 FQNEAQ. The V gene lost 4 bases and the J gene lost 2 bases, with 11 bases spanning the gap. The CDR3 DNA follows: TGTGCCAGCAGCTCCCTACTCGGAAACACCGGGGAGCTGTTTTTT. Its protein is CASSSLLGNTGELFF.

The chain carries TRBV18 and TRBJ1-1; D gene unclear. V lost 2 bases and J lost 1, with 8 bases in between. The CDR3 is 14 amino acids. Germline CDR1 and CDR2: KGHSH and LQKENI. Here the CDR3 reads CASSPLEANTEAFF. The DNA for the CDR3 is TGTGCCAGCTCACCATTAGAGGCGAACACTGAAGCTTTCTTT.

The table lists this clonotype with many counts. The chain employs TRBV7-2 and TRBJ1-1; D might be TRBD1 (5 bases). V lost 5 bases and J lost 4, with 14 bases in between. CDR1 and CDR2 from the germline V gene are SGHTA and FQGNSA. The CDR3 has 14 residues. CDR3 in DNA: TGTGCCAGCAGCCCACACTACAGGACCACTGAAGCTTTCTTT. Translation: CASSPHYRTTEAFF.

In DNA, the CDR3 is TGTGCCAGCAGCAACGACGGCCCCTACGAGCAGTACTTC. Translated, it gives CASSNDGPYEQYF. The rearrangement joins TRBV14 to TRBJ2-7; D is unclear. Germline lookup yields CDR1 SGHDN and CDR2 FVKESK. V was shortened by 5 bases and J by 2 bases, with 10 bases between the two germline ends. The CDR3 length is 13 residues.

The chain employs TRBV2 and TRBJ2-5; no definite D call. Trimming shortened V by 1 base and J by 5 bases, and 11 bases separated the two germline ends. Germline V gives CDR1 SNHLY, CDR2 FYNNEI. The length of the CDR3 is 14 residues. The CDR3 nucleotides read TGTGCCAGCAGTGAAGAGACTTTCTGGGAGACCCAGTACTTC. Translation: CASSEETFWETQYF.

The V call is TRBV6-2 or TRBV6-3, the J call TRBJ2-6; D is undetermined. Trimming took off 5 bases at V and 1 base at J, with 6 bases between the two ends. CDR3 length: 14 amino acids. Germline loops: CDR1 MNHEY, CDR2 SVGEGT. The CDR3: CASSKGSGANVLTF. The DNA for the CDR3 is TGTGCCAGCAGTAAAGGGTCTGGGGCCAACGTCCTGACTTTC.

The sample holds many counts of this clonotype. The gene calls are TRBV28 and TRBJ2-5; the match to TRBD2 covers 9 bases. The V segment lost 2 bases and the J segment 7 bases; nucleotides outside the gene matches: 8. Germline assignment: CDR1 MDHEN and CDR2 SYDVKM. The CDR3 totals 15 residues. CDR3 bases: TGTGCCAGCAGTTTAGCGGGAGGGCCTTCGGGGACCCAGTACTTC. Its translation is CASSLAGGPSGTQYF.

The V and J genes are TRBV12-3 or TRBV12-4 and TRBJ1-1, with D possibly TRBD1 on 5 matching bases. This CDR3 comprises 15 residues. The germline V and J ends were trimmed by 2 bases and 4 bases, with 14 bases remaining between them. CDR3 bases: TGTGCCAGCAGTTTACTCCTAGGGACGGCCACTGAAGCTTTCTTT. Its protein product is CASSLLLGTATEAFF.

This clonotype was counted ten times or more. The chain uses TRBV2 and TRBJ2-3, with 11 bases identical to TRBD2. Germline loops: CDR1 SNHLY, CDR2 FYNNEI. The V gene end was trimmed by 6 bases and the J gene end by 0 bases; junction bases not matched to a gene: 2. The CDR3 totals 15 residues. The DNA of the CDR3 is TGTGCCAGCAGGGGACTAGCGGCCAGCACAGATACGCAGTATTTT. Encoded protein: CASRGLAASTDTQYF.

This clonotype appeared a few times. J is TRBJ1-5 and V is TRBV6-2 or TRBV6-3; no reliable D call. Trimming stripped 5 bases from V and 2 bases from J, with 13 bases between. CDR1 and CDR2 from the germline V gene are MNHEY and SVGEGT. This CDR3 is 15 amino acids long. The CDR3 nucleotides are TGTGCCAGCAGTCGCACCCCTAGAGGCAATCAGCCCCAGCATTTT. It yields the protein CASSRTPRGNQPQHF.

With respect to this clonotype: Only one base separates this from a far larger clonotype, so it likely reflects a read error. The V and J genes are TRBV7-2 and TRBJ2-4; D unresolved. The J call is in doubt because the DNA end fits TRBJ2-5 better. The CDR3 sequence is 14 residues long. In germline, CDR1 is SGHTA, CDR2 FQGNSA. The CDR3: CASSSPPAQETQYF. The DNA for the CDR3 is TGTGCCAGCAGCTCACCACCAGCCCAAGAGACCCAGTACTTC.